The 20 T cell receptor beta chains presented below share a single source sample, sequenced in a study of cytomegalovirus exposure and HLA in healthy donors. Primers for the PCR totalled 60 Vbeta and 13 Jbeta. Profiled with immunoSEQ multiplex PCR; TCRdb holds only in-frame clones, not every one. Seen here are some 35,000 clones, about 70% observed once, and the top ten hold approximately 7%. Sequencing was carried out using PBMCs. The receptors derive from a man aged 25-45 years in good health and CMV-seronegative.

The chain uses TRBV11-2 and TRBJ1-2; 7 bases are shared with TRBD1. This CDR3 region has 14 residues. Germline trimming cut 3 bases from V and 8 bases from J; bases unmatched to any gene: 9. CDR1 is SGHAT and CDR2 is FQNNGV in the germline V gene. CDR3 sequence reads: CASSFGTDRDGYTF. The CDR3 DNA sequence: TGTGCCAGCAGCTTCGGGACCGACAGGGACGGCTACACCTTC.

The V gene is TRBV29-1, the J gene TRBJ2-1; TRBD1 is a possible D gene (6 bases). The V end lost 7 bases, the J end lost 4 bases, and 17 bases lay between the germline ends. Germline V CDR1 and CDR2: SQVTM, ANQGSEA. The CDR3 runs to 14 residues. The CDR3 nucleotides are TGCAGCGCCATGGGACAAACTCGATACAATGAGCAGTTCTTC. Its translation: CSAMGQTRYNEQFF.

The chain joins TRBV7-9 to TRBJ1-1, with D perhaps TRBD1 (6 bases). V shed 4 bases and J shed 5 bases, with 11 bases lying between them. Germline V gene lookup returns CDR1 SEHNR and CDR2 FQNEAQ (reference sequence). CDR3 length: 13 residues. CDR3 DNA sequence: TGTGCCAGCAGCTCAGGGGTGGGGACTGAAGCTTTCTTT. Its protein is CASSSGVGTEAFF.

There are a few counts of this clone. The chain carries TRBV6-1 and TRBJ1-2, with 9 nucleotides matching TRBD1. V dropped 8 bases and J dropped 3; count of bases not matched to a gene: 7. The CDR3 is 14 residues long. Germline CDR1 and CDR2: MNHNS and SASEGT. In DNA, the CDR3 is TGTGCCAGCCCAGGACAGGGGAAGGACTATGGCTACACCTTC. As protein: CASPGQGKDYGYTF.

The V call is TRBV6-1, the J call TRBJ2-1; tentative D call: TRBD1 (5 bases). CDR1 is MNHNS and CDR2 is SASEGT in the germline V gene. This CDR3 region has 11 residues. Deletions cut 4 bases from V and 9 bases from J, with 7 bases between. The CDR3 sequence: CASSGGPEQFF. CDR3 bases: TGTGCCAGCAGTGGGGGCCCTGAGCAGTTCTTC.

CDR3 sequence reads: CASSQDPGQPQHF. For the CDR3, the DNA is TGCGCCAGCAGCCAAGATCCAGGTCAGCCCCAGCATTTT. V usage is TRBV4-3 and J usage is TRBJ1-5; D is unresolved. Germline V gives CDR1 LGHNA, CDR2 YSLEER. The CDR3 loop spans 13 amino acids. Trimming took 0 bases from V and 6 from J, leaving 6 bases between them.

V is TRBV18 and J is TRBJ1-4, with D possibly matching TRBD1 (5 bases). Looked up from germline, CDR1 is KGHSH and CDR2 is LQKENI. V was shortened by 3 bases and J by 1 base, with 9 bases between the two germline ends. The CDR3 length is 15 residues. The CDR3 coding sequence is TGTGCCAGCTCACCTGGGGCGGAAACTAATGAAAAACTGTTTTTT. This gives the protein CASSPGAETNEKLFF.

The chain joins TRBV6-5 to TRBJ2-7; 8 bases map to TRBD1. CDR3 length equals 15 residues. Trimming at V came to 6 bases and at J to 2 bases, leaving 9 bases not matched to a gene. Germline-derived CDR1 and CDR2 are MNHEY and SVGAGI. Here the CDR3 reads CASSHGRTGTYEQYF. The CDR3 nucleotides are TGTGCCAGCAGCCACGGGCGGACAGGGACCTACGAGCAGTACTTC.

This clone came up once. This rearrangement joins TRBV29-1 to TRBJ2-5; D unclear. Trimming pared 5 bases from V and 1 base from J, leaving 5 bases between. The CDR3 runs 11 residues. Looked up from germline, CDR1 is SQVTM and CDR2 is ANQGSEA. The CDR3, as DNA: TGCAGCGTTCCTATCCAAGAGACCCAGTACTTC. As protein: CSVPIQETQYF.

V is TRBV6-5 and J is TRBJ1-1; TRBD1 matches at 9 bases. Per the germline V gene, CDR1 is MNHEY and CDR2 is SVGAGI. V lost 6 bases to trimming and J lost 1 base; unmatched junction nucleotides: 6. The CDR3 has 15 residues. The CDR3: CASSPDRGANTEAFF. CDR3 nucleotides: TGTGCCAGCAGCCCGGACAGGGGCGCGAACACTGAAGCTTTCTTT.

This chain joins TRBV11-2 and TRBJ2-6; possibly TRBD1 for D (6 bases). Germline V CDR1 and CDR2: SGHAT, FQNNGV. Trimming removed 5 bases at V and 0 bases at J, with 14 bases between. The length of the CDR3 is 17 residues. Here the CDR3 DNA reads TGTGCCAGCAGCGGTTACAGGGCATCCTCTGGGGCCAACGTCCTGACTTTC. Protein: CASSGYRASSGANVLTF.

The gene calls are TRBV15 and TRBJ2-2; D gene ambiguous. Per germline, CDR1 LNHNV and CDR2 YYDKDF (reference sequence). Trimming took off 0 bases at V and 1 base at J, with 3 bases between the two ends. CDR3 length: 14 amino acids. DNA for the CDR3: TGTGCCACCAGCAGAGACCAGAACACCGGGGAGCTGTTTTTT. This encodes CATSRDQNTGELFF.

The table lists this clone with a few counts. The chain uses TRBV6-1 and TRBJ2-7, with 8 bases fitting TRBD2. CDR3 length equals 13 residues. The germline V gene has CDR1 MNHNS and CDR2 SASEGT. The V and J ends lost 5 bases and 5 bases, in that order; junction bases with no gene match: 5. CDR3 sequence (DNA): TGTGCCAGCAGTCTCGCAGCGGGAGACGAGCAGTACTTC. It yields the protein CASSLAAGDEQYF.

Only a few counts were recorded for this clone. The CDR3 loop is CASSYGSGGEKLFF. CDR3 nucleotide sequence: TGTGCCAGCAGTTACGGGTCAGGGGGAGAAAAACTGTTTTTT. The rearrangement links TRBV6-5 to TRBJ1-4, with TRBD1 matching over 7 bases. The CDR3 sequence is 14 residues long. Per germline, CDR1 MNHEY and CDR2 SVGAGI. Trimming at V came to 2 bases and at J to 8 bases, leaving 5 bases not matched to a gene.

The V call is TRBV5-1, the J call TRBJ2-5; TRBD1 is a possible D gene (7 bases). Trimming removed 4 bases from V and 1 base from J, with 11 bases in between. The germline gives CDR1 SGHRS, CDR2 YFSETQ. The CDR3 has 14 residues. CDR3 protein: CASSAGQPQETQYF. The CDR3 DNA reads TGCGCCAGCAGCGCGGGACAGCCCCAAGAGACCCAGTACTTC.

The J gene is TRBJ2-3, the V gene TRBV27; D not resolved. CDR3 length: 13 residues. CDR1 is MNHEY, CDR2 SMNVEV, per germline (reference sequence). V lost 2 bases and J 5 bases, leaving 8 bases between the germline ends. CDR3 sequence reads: CASSLIFRDTQYF. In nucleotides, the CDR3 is TGTGCCAGCAGTTTAATATTTAGAGATACGCAGTATTTT.

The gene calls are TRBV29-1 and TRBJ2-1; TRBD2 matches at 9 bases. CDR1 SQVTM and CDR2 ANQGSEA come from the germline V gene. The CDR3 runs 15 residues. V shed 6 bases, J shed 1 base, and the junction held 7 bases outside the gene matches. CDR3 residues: CSVPSGGRSYNEQFF. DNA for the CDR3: TGCAGCGTACCCAGCGGGGGGCGGTCCTACAATGAGCAGTTCTTC.

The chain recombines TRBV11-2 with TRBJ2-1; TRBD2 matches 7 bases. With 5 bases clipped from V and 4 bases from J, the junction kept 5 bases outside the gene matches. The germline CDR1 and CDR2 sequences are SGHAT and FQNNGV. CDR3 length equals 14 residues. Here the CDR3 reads CASSPGGKYNEQFF. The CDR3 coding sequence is TGTGCCAGCAGCCCCGGGGGGAAATACAATGAGCAGTTCTTC.

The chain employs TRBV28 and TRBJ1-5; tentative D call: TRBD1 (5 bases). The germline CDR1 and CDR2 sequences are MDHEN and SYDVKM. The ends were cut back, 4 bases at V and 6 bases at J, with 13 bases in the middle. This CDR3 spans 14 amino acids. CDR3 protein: CASSWQGEGQPQHF. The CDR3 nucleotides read TGTGCCAGCAGTTGGCAAGGGGAGGGTCAGCCCCAGCATTTT.

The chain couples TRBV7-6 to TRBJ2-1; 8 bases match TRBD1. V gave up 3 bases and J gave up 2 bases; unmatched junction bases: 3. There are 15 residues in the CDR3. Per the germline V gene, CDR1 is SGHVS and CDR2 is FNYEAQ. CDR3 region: CASSLQGATYNEQFF. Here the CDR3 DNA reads TGTGCCAGCAGCTTGCAGGGGGCGACCTACAATGAGCAGTTCTTC.